Listed here is a single T cell receptor (beta chain). This entry belongs to a study of blood T cell repertoires in COVID-19. Sequencing was performed with immunoSEQ multiplex PCR; in TCRdb, only in-frame clones are kept and a portion is missing. The sample lists 220,000 or so clones, 65% to 85% occurring once. The V end was cut by 0 bases, the J end by 9 bases, with 18 bases between. This CDR3 spans 15 amino acids. Germline assignment: CDR1 SGDLS and CDR2 YYNGEE. The TCR originated in a woman aged 55-70 years with acute or convalescent COVID-19. Sequenced material: peripheral blood. The rearrangement uses TRBV9 and TRBJ1-2; unclear D gene. The CDR3 reads CASSVAPTSGVSYTF. In DNA form, the CDR3 reads TGTGCCAGCAGCGTAGCTCCGACATCTGGCGTTAGCTACACCTTC.